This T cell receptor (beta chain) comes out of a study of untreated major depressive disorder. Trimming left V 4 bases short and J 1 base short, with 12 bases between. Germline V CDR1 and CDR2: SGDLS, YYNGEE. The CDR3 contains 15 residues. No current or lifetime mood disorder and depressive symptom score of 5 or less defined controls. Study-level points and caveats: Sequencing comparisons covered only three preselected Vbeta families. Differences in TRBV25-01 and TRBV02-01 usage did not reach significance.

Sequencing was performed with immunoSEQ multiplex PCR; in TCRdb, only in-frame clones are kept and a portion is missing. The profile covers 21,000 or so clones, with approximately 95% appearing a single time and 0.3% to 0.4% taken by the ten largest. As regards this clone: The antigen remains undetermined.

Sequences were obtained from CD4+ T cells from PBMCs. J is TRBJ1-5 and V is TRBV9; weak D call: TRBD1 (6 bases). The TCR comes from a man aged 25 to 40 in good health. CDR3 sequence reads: CASSPQGLSNQPQHF. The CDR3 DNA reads TGTGCCAGCAGCCCACAGGGCCTGAGCAATCAGCCCCAGCATTTT. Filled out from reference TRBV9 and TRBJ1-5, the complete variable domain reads DSGVTQTPKHLITATGQRVTLRCSPRSGDLSVYWYQQSLDQGLQFLIQYYNGEERAKGNILERFSAQQFPDLHSELNLSSLELGDSALYFCASSPQGLSNQPQHFGDGTRLSIL.